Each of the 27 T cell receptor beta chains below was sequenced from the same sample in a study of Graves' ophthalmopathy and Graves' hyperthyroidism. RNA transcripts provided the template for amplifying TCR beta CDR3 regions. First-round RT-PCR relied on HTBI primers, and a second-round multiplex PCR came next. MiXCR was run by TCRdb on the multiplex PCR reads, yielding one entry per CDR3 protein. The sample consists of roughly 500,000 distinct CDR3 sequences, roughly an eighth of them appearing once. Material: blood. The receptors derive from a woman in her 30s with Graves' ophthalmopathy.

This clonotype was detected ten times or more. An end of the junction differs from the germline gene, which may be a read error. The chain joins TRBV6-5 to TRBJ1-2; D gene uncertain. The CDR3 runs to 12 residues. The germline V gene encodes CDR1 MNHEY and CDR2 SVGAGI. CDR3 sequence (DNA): TGTGCCAGCATGGCACCTACCGGTGGCTATACCTTC. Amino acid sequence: CASMAPTGGYTF.

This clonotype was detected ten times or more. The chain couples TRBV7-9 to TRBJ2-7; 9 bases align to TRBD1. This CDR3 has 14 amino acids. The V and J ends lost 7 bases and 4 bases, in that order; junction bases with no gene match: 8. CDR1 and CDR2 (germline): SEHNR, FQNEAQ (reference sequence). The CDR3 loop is CASNSGTGTYEQYF. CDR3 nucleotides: TGTGCCAGCAACTCCGGGACAGGGACTTACGAGCAGTACTTC.

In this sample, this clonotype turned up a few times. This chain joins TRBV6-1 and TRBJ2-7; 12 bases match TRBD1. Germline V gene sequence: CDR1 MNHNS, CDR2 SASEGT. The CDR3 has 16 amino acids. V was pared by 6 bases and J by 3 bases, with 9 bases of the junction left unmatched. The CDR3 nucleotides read TGTGCCAGCAGGAAAAAGGGGACAGGGGGCGTCTACGAGCAGTACTTC. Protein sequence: CASRKKGTGGVYEQYF.

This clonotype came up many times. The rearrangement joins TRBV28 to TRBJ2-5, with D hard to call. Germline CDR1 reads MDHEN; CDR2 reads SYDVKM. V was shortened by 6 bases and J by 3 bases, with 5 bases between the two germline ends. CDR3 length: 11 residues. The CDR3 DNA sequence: TGTGCCAGCAGCTCAAAAGAGACCCAGTACTTC. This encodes CASSSKETQYF. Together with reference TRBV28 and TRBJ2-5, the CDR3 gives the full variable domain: DVKVTQSSRYLVKRTGEKVFLECVQDMDHENMFWYRQDPGLGLRLIYFSYDVKMKEKGDIPEGYSVSREKKERFSLILESASTNQTSMYLCASSSKETQYFGPGTRLLVL.

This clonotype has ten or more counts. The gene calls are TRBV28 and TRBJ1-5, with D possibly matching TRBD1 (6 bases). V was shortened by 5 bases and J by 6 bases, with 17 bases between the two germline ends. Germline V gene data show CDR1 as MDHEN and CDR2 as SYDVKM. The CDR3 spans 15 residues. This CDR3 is CASSPGGHLTQPQHF. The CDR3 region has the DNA TGTGCCAGCAGTCCGGGGGGCCATCTAACTCAGCCCCAGCATTTT. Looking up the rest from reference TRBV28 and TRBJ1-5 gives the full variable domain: DVKVTQSSRYLVKRTGEKVFLECVQDMDHENMFWYRQDPGLGLRLIYFSYDVKMKEKGDIPEGYSVSREKKERFSLILESASTNQTSMYLCASSPGGHLTQPQHFGDGTRLSIL.

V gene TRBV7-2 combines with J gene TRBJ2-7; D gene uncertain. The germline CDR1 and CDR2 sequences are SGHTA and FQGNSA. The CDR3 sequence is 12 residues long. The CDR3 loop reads CASSSTNYEQYV. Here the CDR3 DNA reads TGTGCCAGCAGCTCCACGAACTACGAGCAGTACGTA.

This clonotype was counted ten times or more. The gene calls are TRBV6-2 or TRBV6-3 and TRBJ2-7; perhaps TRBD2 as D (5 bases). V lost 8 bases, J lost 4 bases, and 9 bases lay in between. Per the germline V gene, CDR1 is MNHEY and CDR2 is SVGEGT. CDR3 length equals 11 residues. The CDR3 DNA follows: TGTGCCAGCCTCAGAGGGTACGAGCAGTACTTC. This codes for CASLRGYEQYF.

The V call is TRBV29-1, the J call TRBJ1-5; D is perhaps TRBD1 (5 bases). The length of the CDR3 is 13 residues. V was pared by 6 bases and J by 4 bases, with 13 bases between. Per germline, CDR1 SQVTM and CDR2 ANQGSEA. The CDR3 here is CSVGGGRNQPQHF. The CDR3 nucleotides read TGCAGCGTGGGGGGGGGTAGGAATCAGCCCCAGCATTTT.

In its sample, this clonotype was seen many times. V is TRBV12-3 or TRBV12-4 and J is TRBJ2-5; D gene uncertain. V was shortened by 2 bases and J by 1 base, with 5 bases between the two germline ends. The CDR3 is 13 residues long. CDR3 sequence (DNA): TGTGCCAGCAGTTTACAGCTCCAAGAGACCCAGTACTTC. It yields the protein CASSLQLQETQYF.

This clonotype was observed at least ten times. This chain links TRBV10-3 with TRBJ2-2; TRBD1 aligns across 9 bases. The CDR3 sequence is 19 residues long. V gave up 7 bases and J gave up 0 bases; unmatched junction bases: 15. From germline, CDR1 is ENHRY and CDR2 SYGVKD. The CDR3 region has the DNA TGTGCCATCAAACCGGGACAGGGAAGGGTTAGCGCGAACACCGGGGAGCTGTTTTTT. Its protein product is CAIKPGQGRVSANTGELFF.

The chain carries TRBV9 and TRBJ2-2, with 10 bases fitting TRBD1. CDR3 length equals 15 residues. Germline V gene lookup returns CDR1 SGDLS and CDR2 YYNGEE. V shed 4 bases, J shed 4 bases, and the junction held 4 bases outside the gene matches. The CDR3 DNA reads TGTGCCAGCAGCCGACAGGGGGCTGTCACCGGGGAGCTGTTTTTT. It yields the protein CASSRQGAVTGELFF. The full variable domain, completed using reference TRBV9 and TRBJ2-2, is DSGVTQTPKHLITATGQRVTLRCSPRSGDLSVYWYQQSLDQGLQFLIQYYNGEERAKGNILERFSAQQFPDLHSELNLSSLELGDSALYFCASSRQGAVTGELFFGEGSRLTVL.

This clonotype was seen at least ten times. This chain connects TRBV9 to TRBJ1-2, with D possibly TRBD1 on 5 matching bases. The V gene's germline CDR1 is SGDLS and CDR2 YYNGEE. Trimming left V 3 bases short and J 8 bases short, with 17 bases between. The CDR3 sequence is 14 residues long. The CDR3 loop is CASSAGTEVKGYTF. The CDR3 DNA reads TGTGCCAGCAGCGCCGGGACTGAGGTGAAAGGCTACACCTTC.

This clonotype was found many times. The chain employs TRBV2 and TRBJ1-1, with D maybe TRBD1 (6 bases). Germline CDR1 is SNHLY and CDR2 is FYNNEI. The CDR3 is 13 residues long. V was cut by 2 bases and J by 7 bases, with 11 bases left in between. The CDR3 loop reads CASSENREDEAFF. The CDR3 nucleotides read TGTGCCAGCAGTGAAAACAGGGAGGATGAAGCTTTCTTT.

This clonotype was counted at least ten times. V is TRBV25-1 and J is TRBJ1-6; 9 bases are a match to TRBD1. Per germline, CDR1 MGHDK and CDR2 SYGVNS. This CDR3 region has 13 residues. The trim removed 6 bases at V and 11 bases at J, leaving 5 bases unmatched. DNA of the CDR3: TGTGCCAGCAGGGGACAGGGCATAACACCCCTCCACTTT. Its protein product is CASRGQGITPLHF.

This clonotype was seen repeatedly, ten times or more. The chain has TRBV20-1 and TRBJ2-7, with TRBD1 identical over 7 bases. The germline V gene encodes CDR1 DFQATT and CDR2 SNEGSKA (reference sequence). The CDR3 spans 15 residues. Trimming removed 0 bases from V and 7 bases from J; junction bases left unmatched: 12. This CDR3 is CSARDTRTGRGEQYF. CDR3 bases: TGCAGTGCTAGAGACACCCGGACAGGAAGAGGTGAGCAGTACTTC.

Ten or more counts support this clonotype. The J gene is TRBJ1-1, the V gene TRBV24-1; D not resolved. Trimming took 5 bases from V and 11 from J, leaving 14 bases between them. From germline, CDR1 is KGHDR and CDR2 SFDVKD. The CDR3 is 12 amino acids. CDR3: CATSGPGDEAFF. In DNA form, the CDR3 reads TGTGCCACCAGTGGACCCGGAGACGAGGCTTTCTTT.

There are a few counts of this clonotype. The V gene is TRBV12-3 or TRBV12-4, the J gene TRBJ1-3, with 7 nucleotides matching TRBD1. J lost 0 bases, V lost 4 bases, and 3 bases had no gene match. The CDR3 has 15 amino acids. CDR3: CASSWGQHSGNTIYF. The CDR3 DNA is TGTGCCAGCAGTTGGGGACAGCACTCTGGAAACACCATATATTTT.

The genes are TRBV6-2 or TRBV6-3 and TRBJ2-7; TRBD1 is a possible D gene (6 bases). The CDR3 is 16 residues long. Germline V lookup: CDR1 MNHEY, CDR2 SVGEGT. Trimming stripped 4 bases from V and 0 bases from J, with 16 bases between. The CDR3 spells CASSFAGGDSSYEQYF. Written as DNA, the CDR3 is TGTGCCAGCAGTTTTGCTGGGGGCGATTCCTCCTACGAGCAGTACTTC.

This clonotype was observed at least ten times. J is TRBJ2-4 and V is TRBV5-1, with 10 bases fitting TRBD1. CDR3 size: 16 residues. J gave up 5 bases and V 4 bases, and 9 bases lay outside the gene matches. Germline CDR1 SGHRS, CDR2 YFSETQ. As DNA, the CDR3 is TGCGCCAGCAGCCCAGGGACAGGGGAGGTCCAAAACATTCAGTACTTC. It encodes CASSPGTGEVQNIQYF. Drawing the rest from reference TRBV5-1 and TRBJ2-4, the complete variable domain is KAGVTQTPRYLIKTRGQQVTLSCSPISGHRSVSWYQQTPGQGLQFLFEYFSETQRNKGNFPGRFSGRQFSNSRSEMNVSTLELGDSALYLCASSPGTGEVQNIQYFGAGTRLSVL.

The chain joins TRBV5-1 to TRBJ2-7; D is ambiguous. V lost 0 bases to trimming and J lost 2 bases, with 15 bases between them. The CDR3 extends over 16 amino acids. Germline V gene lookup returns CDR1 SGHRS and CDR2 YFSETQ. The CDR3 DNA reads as TGCGCCAGCAGCTTGGTGCTCGCGGTCCCCCCCTACGAGCAGTACTTC. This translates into CASSLVLAVPPYEQYF.

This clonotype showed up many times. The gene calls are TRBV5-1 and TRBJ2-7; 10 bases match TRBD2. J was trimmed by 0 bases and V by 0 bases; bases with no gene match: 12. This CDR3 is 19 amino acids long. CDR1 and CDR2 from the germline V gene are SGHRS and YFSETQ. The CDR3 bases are TGCGCCAGCAGCTTGGCCGCTCCTAGCGGGAGCCCTTTCTCCTACGAGCAGTACTTC. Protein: CASSLAAPSGSPFSYEQYF.

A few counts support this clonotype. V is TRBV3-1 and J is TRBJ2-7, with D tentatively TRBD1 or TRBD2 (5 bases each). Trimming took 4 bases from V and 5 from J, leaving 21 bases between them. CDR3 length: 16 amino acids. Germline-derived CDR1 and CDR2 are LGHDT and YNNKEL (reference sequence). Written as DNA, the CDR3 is TGTGCCAGCAGCCCCAGGGACCTGGTGAGTAAGGACGAGCAGTACTTC. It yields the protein CASSPRDLVSKDEQYF.

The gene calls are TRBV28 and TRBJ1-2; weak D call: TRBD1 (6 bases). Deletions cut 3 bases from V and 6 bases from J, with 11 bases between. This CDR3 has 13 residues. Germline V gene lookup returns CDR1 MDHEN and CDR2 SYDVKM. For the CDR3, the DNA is TGTGCCAGCAGTTTGTCCAGGGGTGATGGCTACACCTTC. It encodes CASSLSRGDGYTF.

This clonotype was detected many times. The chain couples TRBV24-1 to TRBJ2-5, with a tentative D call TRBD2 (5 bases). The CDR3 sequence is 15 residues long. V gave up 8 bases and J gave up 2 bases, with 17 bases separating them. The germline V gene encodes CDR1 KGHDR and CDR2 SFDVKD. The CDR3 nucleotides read TGTGCCACCAAAGCATCCGGAGGATATCAAGAGACCCAGTACTTC. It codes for CATKASGGYQETQYF.

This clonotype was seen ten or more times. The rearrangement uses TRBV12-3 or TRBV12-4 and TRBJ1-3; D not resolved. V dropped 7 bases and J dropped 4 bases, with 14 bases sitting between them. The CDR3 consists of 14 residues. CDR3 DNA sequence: TGTGCCAGCACCGTGGGGAACATCGGAAACACCATATATTTT. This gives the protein CASTVGNIGNTIYF.

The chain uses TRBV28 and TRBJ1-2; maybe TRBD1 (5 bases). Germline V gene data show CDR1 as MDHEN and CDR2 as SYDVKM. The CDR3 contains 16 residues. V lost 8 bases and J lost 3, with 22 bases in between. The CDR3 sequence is CASEAGSGLLHYGYTF. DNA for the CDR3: TGTGCCAGCGAGGCCGGGTCAGGGCTCTTACACTATGGCTACACCTTC.

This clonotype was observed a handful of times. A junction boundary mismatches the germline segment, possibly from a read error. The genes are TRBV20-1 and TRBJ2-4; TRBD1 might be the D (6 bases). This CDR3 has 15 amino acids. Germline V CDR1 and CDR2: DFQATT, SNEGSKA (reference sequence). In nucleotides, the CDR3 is TGCAGTGCTAGATGGGCAGGGGACGCCAAAAACATTAAGTACTTC. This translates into CSARWAGDAKNIKYF.